This entry concerns a single T cell receptor (beta chain). This clone was found once. It lacks a known antigen. No base-level quality is on record; no much larger clone is a single base apart. The immunoSEQ Assay was the method used to sequence TCRbeta CDR3 regions. After extraction, genomic DNA underwent amplification by bias-controlled multiplex PCR, followed by high-throughput sequencing. As for how the authors treated the data: To quantify the absolute abundance of every unique TCRbeta CDR3 region, sequences were collapsed and filtered. T cell fraction was estimated by normalization of TCRbeta template counts to usable DNA, with usable DNA being measured through amplification of reference genes present in all nucleated cells. Repertoire TCRs were annotated as SARS-CoV-2-specific when V gene, CDR3 amino acid sequence and J gene were exactly matched to a known reactive TCR set. The reference SARS-CoV-2 TCR set was derived from MIRA and filtered for enrichment in COVID-19-positive ImmuneCODE repertoires, a step that removed public or cross-reactive TCRs. Drawing on the MIRA antigens, annotated TCRs were analysed further at the level of specific ORF or position within ORF. Breadth was defined as the number of annotated unique rearrangements divided by the total number of unique productive rearrangements, and depth was defined as the summed frequency of the annotated unique rearrangements. Two-sided Wilcoxon rank-sum tests were applied when comparing TCR breadth between groups. Entries here come from immuneACCESS through TCRdb and include only in-frame sequences with V and J called. Some clones fail to appear in such tables; in the studies checked, an unresolved V gene covers under half of the shortfall, and the cause of the remainder is unknown. V and J calls and clone size are given by that table; D and trimming were obtained from the DNA. The sample contains roughly 380,000 clones, 85% to 90% of them found a single time. Of the sample, approximately 4% falls within the top ten clones.

Cut back by 2 bases and 4 bases, the V and J ends lie 14 bases apart. Reading from cysteine to phenylalanine, the CDR3 counts 16 amino acids. Only the CDR3 portion is preserved as DNA: 48 bases, with reading frame beginning at the first base. For CDR1 and CDR2, the germline V gene lists SGHTA and FQGNSA. The record originates from a study of Ad26.COV2.S vaccination and SARS-CoV-2 variants (dated by TCRdb to the early 2020s). In terms of the full investigation: Vaccine-arm donors came from COV1001, a multicentre, randomized, double-blind, placebo-controlled phase I-IIa trial of Ad26.COV2.S in healthy adults. Ad26.COV2.S was administered intramuscularly at a dose of 5x10^10 or 1x10^11 viral particles, either as one shot or as two shots given 56 days apart. TCRbeta repertoire sequencing served as the tool for gauging how specific and how broad the SARS-CoV-2-reactive T cell receptors were following Ad26.COV2.S vaccination. The TCR-sequenced set comprised roughly 30 samples: some 19 Ad26.COV2.S vaccine recipients, 5 placebo recipients and 8 SARS-CoV-2 convalescent individuals. Trial participants were randomized into five groups of five: low-dose or high-dose Ad26.COV2.S given once or twice, or placebo on both occasions. Investigators remained blinded to trial group allocation during experiments and outcome assessment.

The sample's treatment or condition label, in plain terms: some 19 received Ad26.COV2.S at low or high dose, single or two shots; a few received placebo; per-sample allocation not given. Repertoires of vaccine and placebo recipients were sequenced from samples taken on day 63 after the first injection. In Cohort 1b, more than 20 adults aged 18-55 years were enrolled at a single site in Boston, USA, between 29 July and 7 August 2020. As a vaccine, Ad26.COV2.S was a replication-incompetent adenovirus type 26 vector that expressed a prefusion-stabilized SARS-CoV-2 spike protein derived from the original Wuhan strain. Findings and caveats that apply to the study as a whole: Vaccine and placebo recipients had comparable non-spike TCR breadth, which fits with the vaccine containing only spike. After vaccination, spike-specific CD8+ and CD4+ T cell responses were reported to show substantial breadth. Higher spike-specific TCR breadth was observed in Ad26.COV2.S recipients than in placebo recipients (P = 0.0014). The authors noted that the TCR breadth and depth analyses may have underestimated total T cell responses. The study was not powered to compare responses between vaccine doses or regimens.

The starting material was peripheral blood, obtained in a trial of Ad26.COV2.S vaccine versus placebo. The source is a person between 18 and 65 years old who received the Ad26.COV2.S COVID-19 vaccine or a placebo. The chain is encoded by TRBV7-2 joined to TRBJ2-2; the D gene cannot be resolved reliably. The CDR3 loop reads CASSLLGMQGTGELFF. In nucleotides, the sequence is TGTGCCAGCAGCTTACTAGGGATGCAAGGCACCGGGGAGCTGTTTTTT.